This T cell receptor beta chain was observed in a study of blood T cells in healthy people across ages. Whole-study findings and limits: Donors of long life had a larger count of naive CD4+ cells and greater diversity than aged donors. Total diversity from one million sequenced T cells was likely underestimated.

Combining a sample-barcoded 5' primer with a J-beta primer mix, a second PCR ran for roughly 6 to 12 cycles. Every molecule of cDNA carried a tag from a template-switch adaptor with 12 random nucleotides. TCRdb fed the 5' RACE reads into MiXCR, producing one record per CDR3 protein. The data contain approximately 800,000 distinct CDR3 sequences, around 34% of them singletons. The germline V and J ends were trimmed by 6 bases and 3 bases, with 12 bases remaining between them. The CDR3 consists of 14 residues. Turning to this clonotype: The antigen remains undetermined.

This receptor was taken from a man aged 18 to 30 in good health. The chain is built from TRBV12-3 or TRBV12-4 and TRBJ1-5; maybe TRBD1 (5 bases). Sequences were obtained from blood. CDR3 nucleotide sequence: TGTGCCAGCAGACAAACGGGGGTCAATCAGCCCCAGCATTTT. It encodes CASRQTGVNQPQHF.